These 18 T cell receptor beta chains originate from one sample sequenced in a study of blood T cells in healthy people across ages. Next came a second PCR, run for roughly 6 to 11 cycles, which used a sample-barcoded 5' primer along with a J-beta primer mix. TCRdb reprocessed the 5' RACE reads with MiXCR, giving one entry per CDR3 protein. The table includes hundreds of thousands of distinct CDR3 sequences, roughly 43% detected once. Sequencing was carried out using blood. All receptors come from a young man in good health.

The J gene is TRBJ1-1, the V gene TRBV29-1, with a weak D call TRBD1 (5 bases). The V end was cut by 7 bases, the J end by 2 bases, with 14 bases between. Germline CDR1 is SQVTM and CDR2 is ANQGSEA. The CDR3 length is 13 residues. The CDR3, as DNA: TGCAGCGCCCCGACAGAGGGCAACACTGAAGCTTTCTTT. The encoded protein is CSAPTEGNTEAFF.

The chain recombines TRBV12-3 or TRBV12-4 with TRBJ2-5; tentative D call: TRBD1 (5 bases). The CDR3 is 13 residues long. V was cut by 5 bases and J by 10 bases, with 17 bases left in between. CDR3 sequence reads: CASSPQGETGQYF. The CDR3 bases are TGTGCCAGCAGTCCCCAGGGCGAGACGGGCCAGTACTTC.

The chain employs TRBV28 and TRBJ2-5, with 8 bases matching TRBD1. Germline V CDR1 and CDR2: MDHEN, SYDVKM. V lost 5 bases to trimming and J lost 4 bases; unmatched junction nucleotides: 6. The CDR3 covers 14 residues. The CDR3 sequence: CASSMTGVTETQYF. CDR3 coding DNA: TGTGCCAGCAGTATGACAGGGGTGACAGAGACCCAGTACTTC. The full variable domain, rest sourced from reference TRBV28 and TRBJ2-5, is DVKVTQSSRYLVKRTGEKVFLECVQDMDHENMFWYRQDPGLGLRLIYFSYDVKMKEKGDIPEGYSVSREKKERFSLILESASTNQTSMYLCASSMTGVTETQYFGPGTRLLVL.

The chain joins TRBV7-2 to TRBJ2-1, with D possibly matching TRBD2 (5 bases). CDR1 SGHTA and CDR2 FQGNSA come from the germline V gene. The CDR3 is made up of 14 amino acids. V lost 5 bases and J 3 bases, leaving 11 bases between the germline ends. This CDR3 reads CASSVEGNYNEQFF. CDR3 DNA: TGTGCCAGCAGCGTAGAGGGCAACTACAATGAGCAGTTCTTC.

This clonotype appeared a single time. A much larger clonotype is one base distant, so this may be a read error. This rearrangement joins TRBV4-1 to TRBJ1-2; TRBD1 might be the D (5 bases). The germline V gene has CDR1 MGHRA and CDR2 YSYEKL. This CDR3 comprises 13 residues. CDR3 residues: CAGSQGRSGGYTF. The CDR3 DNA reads TGCGCCGGCAGCCAGGGACGTTCGGGTGGCTACACCTTC.

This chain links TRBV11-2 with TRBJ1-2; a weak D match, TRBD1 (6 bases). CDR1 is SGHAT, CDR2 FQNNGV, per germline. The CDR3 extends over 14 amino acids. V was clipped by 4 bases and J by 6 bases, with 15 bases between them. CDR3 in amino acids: CASSSSGGADGYTF. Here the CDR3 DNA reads TGTGCCAGCAGCTCCTCCGGGGGCGCGGATGGCTACACCTTC. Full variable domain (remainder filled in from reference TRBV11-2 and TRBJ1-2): EAGVAQSPRYKIIEKRQSVAFWCNPISGHATLYWYQQILGQGPKLLIQFQNNGVVDDSQLPKDRFSAERLKGVDSTLKIQPAKLEDSAVYLCASSSSGGADGYTFGSGTRLTVV.

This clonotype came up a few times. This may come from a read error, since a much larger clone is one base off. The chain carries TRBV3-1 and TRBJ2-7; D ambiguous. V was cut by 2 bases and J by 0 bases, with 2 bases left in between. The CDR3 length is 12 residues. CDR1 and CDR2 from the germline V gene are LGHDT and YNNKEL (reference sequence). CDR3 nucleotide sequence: TGTGCCAGCAGCCAAATCTCCTACGAGCAGTACTTC. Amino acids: CASSQISYEQYF.

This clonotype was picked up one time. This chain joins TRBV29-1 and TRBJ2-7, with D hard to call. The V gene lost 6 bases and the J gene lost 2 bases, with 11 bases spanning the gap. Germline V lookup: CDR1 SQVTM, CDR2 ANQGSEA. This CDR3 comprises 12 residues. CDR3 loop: CSVSWSTYEQYF. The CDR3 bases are TGCAGCGTGAGTTGGTCCACCTACGAGCAGTACTTC.

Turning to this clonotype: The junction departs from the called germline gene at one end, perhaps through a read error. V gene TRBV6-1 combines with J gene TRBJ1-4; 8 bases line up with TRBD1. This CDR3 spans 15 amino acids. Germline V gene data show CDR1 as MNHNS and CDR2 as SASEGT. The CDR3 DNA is TGTACCAGCCGCACAGGGGGATCAACTAATGAAAAACTGTTTTTT. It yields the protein CTSRTGGSTNEKLFF.

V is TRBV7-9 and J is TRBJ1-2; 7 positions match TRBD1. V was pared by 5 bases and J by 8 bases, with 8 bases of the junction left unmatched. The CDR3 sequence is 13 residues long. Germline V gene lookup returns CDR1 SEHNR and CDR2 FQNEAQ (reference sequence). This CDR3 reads CASSRGGFEGYTF. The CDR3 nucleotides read TGTGCCAGCAGCCGAGGGGGCTTTGAAGGCTACACCTTC.

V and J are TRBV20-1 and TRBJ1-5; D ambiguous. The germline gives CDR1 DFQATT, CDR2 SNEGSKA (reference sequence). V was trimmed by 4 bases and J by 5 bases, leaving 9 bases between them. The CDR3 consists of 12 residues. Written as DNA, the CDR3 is TGCAGTGCTAATGGGCGGGATCAGCCCCAGCATTTT. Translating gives CSANGRDQPQHF.

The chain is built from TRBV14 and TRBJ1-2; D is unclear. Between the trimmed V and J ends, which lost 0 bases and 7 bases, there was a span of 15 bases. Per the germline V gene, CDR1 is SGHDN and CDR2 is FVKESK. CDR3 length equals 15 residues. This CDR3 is CASSQDIGALGGYTF. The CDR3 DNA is TGTGCCAGCAGCCAAGATATCGGCGCTCTTGGTGGCTACACCTTC.

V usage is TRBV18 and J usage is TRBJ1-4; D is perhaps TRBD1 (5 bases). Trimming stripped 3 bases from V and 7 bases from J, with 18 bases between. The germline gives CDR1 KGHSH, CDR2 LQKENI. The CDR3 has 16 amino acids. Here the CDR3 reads CASSPLRGREGEKLFF. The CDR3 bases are TGTGCCAGCTCACCCCTAAGGGGCAGGGAAGGTGAAAAACTGTTTTTT.

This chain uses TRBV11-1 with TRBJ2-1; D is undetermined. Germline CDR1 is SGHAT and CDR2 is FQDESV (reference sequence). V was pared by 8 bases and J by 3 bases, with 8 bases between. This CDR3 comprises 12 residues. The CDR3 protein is CASEAGYNEQFF. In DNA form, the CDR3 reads TGTGCCAGCGAGGCCGGCTACAATGAGCAGTTCTTC.

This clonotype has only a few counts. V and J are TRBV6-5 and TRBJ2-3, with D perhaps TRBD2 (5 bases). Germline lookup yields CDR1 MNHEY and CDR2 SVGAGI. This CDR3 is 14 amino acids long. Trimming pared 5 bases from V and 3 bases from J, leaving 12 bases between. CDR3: CASSGLLTTDTQYF. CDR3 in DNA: TGTGCCAGCAGTGGACTCTTGACTACAGATACGCAGTATTTT.

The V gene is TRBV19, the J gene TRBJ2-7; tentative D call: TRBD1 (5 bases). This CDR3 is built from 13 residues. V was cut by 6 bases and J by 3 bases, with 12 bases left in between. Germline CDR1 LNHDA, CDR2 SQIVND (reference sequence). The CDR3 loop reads CASSTWQGYEQYF. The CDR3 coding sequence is TGTGCCAGTAGCACCTGGCAGGGCTACGAGCAGTACTTC.

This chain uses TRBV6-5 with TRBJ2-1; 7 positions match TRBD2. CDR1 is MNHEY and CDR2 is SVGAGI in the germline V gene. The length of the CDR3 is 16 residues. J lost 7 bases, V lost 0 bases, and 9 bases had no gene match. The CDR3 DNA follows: TGTGCCAGCAGTTACTCGTGGACTAGAGGAGGGAATGAGCAGTTCTTC. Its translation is CASSYSWTRGGNEQFF.

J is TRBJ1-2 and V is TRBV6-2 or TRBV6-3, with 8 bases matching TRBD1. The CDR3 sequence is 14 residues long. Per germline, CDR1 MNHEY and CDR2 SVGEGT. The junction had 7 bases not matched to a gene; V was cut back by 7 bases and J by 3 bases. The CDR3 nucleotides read TGTGCCAGCAACCAGGGGGCGGTCGACTATGGCTACACCTTC. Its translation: CASNQGAVDYGYTF.